The entry below gives a single T cell receptor beta chain sequence along with its context. Its target is unknown. This sample was included in a study of yellow fever vaccine responses in identical twins. Overall study results and limits: Reportedly, the T cell response mounted by twins to vaccine seemed partly convergent, partly personalized.

Per germline, CDR1 KGHSH and CDR2 LQKENI. The CDR3 consists of 14 residues. The V segment lost 6 bases and the J segment 5 bases; nucleotides outside the gene matches: 4. TCRdb processed the RT-PCR reads anew with MiXCR; each CDR3 protein has one entry. The top ten hold about 0.7% of the sample, which has about 14,000 distinct CDR3 sequences, roughly 84% seen once. The chain recombines TRBV18 with TRBJ2-3; 11 positions agree with TRBD1. The sequencing here drew on T cells from blood (PBMCs), unsorted or a sorted subset (not recorded which), taken before or after yellow fever vaccination (not recorded which). This clonotype originated in a woman in her late teens or twenties who received the yellow fever vaccine. The CDR3 nucleotides read TGTGCCAGCTCCGGACAGGGGGCGGGAGATACGCAGTATTTT. It yields the protein CASSGQGAGDTQYF.